A single sample gave rise to the 7 T cell receptor beta chains below, sequenced in a study of tumor and adjacent non-tumor tissue in lung cancer (dated 2018 in TCRdb). The library was obtained by multiplex PCR. Data came from an Illumina HiSeq 2500. TCRbeta libraries were built by three rounds of nested PCR using primers (Table S4), following protocols modified from ARM-PCR. The public reads were reanalyzed by TCRdb: fastp trimming at Q25, MiXCR alignment, in-frame beta chains only. A single entry per CDR3 protein holds the most common genes and DNA from its merged rows. Across this sample there are some 120,000 distinct CDR3 sequences, with 55% to 75% seen only once. The ten largest clones represent over 10% of the sample. RNA was extracted from bulk unsorted tissue and checked for quality with a NanoDrop ND-1000 and an Agilent 2100. The sample taken for sequencing was lung tumor tissue. All receptors derive from a man aged 25 to 45 with non-small cell lung cancer.

This rearrangement joins TRBV4-1 to TRBJ2-2; TRBD2 aligns across 9 bases. Trimming cost V 0 bases and J 6 bases; bases outside gene matches: 8. The CDR3 extends over 17 amino acids. In germline, CDR1 is MGHRA, CDR2 YSYEKL. CDR3 sequence: CASSQDSSGMGSGELFF. CDR3 nucleotides: TGCGCCAGCAGCCAAGACTCTAGCGGGATGGGGTCCGGGGAGCTGTTTTTT.

Of note for this clonotype: At one of its ends the junction is not consistent with the germline gene, which may arise from a read error. The chain is built from TRBV6-1 and TRBJ2-7, with no clear D. Germline CDR1 is MNHNS and CDR2 is SASEGT. The CDR3 has 15 residues. In nucleotides, the CDR3 is TGTGCCTGCAGCCGAGAAGGCAGGACCCCCTGCGAGCAGTACTTC. Protein: CACSREGRTPCEQYF.

The chain couples TRBV7-2 to TRBJ2-1; D may be TRBD1 (6 bases). The CDR3 has 15 amino acids. Germline-derived CDR1 and CDR2 are SGHTA and FQGNSA. V gave up 4 bases and J gave up 6 bases, with 16 bases separating them. CDR3 sequence (DNA): TGTGCCAGCAGCTCAACGCTCGGGACACGCAATGAGCAGTTCTTC. This sequence encodes CASSSTLGTRNEQFF.

The chain joins TRBV5-1 to TRBJ2-1; TRBD2 matches 9 bases. CDR3 length equals 14 residues. Trimming removed 9 bases from V and 0 bases from J; junction bases left unmatched: 4. Germline V gene lookup returns CDR1 SGHRS and CDR2 YFSETQ. In nucleotides, the CDR3 is TGCGCCAATAGTAGCGGGAGCTCCTACAATGAGCAGTTCTTC. Amino acids: CANSSGSSYNEQFF. Combining the CDR3 with reference TRBV5-1 and TRBJ2-1 gives the whole variable domain KAGVTQTPRYLIKTRGQQVTLSCSPISGHRSVSWYQQTPGQGLQFLFEYFSETQRNKGNFPGRFSGRQFSNSRSEMNVSTLELGDSALYLCANSSGSSYNEQFFGPGTRLTVL.

Concerning this clonotype itself: A much larger clonotype is one base distant, so this may be a read error. The chain joins TRBV6-6 to TRBJ1-1; D is unclear. CDR1 is MNHNY and CDR2 is SVGAGI in the germline V gene (reference sequence). The CDR3 loop spans 13 amino acids. The V and J ends lost 5 bases and 3 bases respectively, with 10 bases between them. CDR3 sequence: CASSPKVDTEAFF. The CDR3 coding sequence is TGTGCCAGCAGTCCCAAGGTGGACACTGAAGCTTTCTTT.

V usage is TRBV4-1 and J usage is TRBJ2-4; D gene uncertain. Trimming took off 3 bases at V and 8 bases at J, with 17 bases between the two ends. The CDR3 is 15 amino acids. Germline-derived CDR1 and CDR2 are MGHRA and YSYEKL. This CDR3 is CASSHDISSSYIQYF. The CDR3 DNA sequence: TGCGCCAGCAGCCACGATATAAGTTCGTCATACATTCAGTACTTC.

At least ten counts were recorded for this clonotype. The chain is built from TRBV6-5 and TRBJ1-2, with 7 bases fitting TRBD1. This CDR3 has 16 amino acids. The germline CDR1 and CDR2 sequences are MNHEY and SVGAGI. V lost 0 bases, J lost 8 bases, and 12 bases stayed unmatched. In nucleotides, the CDR3 is TGTGCCAGCAGTTACTCGATATTGGCCAACAGGGGCGGCTACACCTTC. It codes for CASSYSILANRGGYTF.